This record looks at one T cell receptor beta chain sequence and its context. Its antigen remains unidentified. The data originate from a study of T cell responses to AZD1222 COVID-19 vaccine. Profiled with immunoSEQ multiplex PCR; TCRdb holds only in-frame clones, not every one. This table has 50,000 to 65,000 clones, around nine tenths appearing once. Study observations and caveats: Repertoire collection took place solely once the T cell response had peaked. In a largely white British group with more females than males, clonal diversity was possibly underestimated.

CDR1 and CDR2 (germline): SGHVS, FQNEAQ. CDR3 length: 19 residues. The V gene lost 4 bases and the J gene lost 1 base, with 25 bases spanning the gap. The receptor was isolated from an adult who received the AZD1222 COVID-19 vaccine. This specimen was peripheral blood, taken 28 days after the second AZD1222 dose. The chain has TRBV7-8 and TRBJ1-1; tentative D call: TRBD1 (5 bases). The CDR3 DNA is TGTGCCAGCAGCTCCATCAAAACCAGAGGGGCCCCAGGGAACACTGAAGCTTTCTTT. This codes for CASSSIKTRGAPGNTEAFF.